This entry describes one T cell receptor beta chain. Produced via immunoSEQ multiplex PCR; TCRdb's table is partial and in-frame only. The data contain a few hundred thousand clones, about 89% of them singletons. The sample is drawn from a study of blood T cell repertoires in COVID-19. Study-wide context: Samples taken during acute and convalescent COVID-19 were collected in the United States, Italy and Spain.

The V end lost 1 base, the J end lost 7 bases, and 11 bases lay between the germline ends. The length of the CDR3 is 14 residues. CDR1 SGHTA and CDR2 FQGNSA come from the germline V gene. The sequence derives from a young man who had recovered from COVID-19. V gene TRBV7-2 combines with J gene TRBJ2-1, with D hard to call. The sequenced material came from peripheral blood. This CDR3 is CASSLVRGRNEQFF. CDR3 DNA: TGTGCCAGCAGCTTAGTCCGTGGTAGAAATGAGCAGTTCTTC. Variable domain in full (rest from reference TRBV7-2 and TRBJ2-1): GAGVSQSPSNKVTEKGKDVELRCDPISGHTALYWYRQSLGQGLEFLIYFQGNSAPDKSGLPSDRFSAERTGGSVSTLTIQRTQQEDSAVYLCASSLVRGRNEQFFGPGTRLTVL.